Described below is a single T cell receptor beta chain sequence and its context. Its antigen is unidentified. This sample was included in a study of human T cells and chemical hapten exposure. Study results and limitations: Relative to controls, expanded TCRs formed significantly more large CDR3 similarity clusters.

The CDR3 totals 18 residues. Germline values: CDR1 SGDLS, CDR2 YYNGEE. The germline V and J ends were trimmed by 2 bases and 0 bases, with 18 bases remaining between them. The time point here: patch test 1, 2 weeks after DPC sensitization. Treatment: therapeutic diphenylcyclopropenone sensitization with weekly scalp DPC. Extraction yielded total RNA from whole blood (unfractionated). Individual cDNA molecules received unique molecular identifiers in the library. TCRdb passed the RACE reads through MiXCR, listing each CDR3 protein once. The repertoire consists of about 120,000 distinct CDR3 sequences, with roughly 13% occurring once and the leading ten covering over 0.85%.

This chain uses TRBV9 with TRBJ1-3; the D gene is possibly TRBD1 (5 bases). The TCR comes from a man between 18 and 35 years old with alopecia areata. Some clones in this sample may be carry-over from other donors' samples. Sample: whole blood, taken in connection with sensitization to the hapten diphenylcyclopropenone (DPC). Written as DNA, the CDR3 is TGTGCCAGCAGCGTGGGGGATGACAGCCGGAGCTCTGGAAACACCATATATTTT. Its translation: CASSVGDDSRSSGNTIYF.